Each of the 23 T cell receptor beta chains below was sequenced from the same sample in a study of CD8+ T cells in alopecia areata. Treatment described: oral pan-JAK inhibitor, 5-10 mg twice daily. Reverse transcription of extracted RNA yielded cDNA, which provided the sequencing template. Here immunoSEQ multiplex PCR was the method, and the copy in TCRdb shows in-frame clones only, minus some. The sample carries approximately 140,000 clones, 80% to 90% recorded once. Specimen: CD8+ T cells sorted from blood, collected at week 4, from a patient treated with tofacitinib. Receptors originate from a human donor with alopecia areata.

This chain's CDR3 is CASSFPGTAAYNEQFF. The CDR3 DNA follows: TGTGCCAGCAGCTTCCCCGGGACAGCTGCCTACAATGAGCAGTTCTTC. This chain uses TRBV5-6 with TRBJ2-1, with TRBD1 identical over 7 bases. V dropped 2 bases and J dropped 2; count of bases not matched to a gene: 7. CDR1 SGHDT and CDR2 YYEEEE come from the germline V gene. This CDR3 has 16 residues.

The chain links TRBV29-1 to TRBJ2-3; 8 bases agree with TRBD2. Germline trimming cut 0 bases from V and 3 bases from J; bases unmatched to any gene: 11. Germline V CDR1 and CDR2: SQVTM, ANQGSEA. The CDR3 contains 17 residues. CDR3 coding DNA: TGCAGCGTTGAAGATTGGGCCGGGGGGGCCGCGACAGATACGCAGTATTTT. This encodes CSVEDWAGGAATDTQYF.

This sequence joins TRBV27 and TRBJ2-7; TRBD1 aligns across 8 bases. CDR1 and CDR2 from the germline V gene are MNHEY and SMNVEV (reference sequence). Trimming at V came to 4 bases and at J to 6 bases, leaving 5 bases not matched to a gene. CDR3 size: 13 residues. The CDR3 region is CASSSGQGSEQYF. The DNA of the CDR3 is TGTGCCAGCAGTTCCGGACAGGGAAGCGAGCAGTACTTC.

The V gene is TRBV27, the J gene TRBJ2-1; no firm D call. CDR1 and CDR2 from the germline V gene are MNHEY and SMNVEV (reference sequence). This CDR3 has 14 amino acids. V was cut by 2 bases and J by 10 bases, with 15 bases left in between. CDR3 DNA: TGTGCCAGCAGTTTAATGATTGAATCAAAAGAGCAGTTCTTC. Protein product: CASSLMIESKEQFF.

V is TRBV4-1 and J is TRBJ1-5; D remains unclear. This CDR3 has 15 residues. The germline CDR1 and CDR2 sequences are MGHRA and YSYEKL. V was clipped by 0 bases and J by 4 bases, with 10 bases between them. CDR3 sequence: CASSQEGRANQPQHF. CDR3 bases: TGCGCCAGCAGCCAAGAGGGAAGGGCAAATCAGCCCCAGCATTTT.

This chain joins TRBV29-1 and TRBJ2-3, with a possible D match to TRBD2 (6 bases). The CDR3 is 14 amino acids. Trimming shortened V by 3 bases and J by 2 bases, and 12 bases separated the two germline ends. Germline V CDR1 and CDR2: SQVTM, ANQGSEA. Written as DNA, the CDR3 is TGCAGCGTTGACGGGGGTGTGAACACAGATACGCAGTATTTT. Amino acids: CSVDGGVNTDTQYF.

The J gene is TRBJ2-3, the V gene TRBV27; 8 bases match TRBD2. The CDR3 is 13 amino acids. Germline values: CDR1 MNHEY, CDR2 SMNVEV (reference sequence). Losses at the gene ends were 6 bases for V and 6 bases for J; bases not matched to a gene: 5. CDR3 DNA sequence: TGTGCCAGCAGCCCGGGGGGGCCCGATACGCAGTATTTT. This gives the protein CASSPGGPDTQYF.

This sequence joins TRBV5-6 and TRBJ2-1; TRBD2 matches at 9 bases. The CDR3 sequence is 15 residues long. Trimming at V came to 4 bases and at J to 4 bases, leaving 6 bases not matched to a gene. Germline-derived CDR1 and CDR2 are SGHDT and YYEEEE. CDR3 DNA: TGTGCCAGCAGCATTCTAGCGGGGACTTACAATGAGCAGTTCTTC. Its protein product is CASSILAGTYNEQFF.

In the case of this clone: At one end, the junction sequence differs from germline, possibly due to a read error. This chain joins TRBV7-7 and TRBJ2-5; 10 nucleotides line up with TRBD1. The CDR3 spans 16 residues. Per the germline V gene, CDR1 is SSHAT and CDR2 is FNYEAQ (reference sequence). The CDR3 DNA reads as TGTGCTAGCAGCTCTTTCGGGACAGGGGTTGGGGAGACCCAGTACTTC. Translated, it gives CASSSFGTGVGETQYF. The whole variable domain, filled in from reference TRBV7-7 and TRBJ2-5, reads GAGVSQSPRYKVTKRGQDVTLRCDPISSHATLYWYQQALGQGPEFLTYFNYEAQPDKSGLPSDRFSAERPEGSISTLTIQRTEQRDSAMYRCASSSFGTGVGETQYFGPGTRLLVL.

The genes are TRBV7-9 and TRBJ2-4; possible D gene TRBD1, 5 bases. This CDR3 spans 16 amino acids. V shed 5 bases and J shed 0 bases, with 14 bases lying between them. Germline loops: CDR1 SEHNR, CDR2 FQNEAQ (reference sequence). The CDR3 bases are TGTGCCAGCAGCGAAGGGGTGATTCTAGCCAAAAACATTCAGTACTTC. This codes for CASSEGVILAKNIQYF.

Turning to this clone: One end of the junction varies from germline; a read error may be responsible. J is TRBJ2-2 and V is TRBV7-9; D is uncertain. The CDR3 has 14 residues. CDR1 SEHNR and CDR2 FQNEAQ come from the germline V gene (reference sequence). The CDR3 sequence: CASSPDGNSGELFF. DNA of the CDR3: TGTGCCAGCAGCCCTGATGGGAACAGCGGGGAGCTGTTTTTT.

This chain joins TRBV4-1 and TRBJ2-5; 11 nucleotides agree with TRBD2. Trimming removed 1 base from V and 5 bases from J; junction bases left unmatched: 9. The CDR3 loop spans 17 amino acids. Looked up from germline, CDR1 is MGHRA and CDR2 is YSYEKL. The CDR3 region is CASSQGVLLAGEETQYF. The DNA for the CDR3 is TGCGCCAGCAGCCAAGGCGTTTTACTAGCGGGGGAGGAGACCCAGTACTTC.

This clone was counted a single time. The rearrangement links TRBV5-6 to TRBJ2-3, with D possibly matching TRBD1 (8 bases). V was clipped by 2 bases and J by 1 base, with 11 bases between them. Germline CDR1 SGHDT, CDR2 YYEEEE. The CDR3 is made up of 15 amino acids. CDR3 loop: CASSFTGGGTDTQYF. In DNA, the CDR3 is TGTGCCAGCAGCTTTACAGGGGGGGGCACAGATACGCAGTATTTT.

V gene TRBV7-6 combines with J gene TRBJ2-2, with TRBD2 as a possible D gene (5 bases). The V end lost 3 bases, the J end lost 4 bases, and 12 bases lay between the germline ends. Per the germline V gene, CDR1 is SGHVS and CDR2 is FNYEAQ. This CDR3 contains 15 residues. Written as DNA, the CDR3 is TGTGCCAGCAGCTTGTGGGCGGCGGGCACCGGGGAGCTGTTTTTT. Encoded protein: CASSLWAAGTGELFF.

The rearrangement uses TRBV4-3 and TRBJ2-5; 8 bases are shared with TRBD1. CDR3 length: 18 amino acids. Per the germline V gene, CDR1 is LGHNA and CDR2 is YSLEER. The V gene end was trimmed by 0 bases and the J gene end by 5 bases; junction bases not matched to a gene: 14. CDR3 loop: CASSQEDVRTGSRETQYF. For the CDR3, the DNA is TGCGCCAGCAGCCAAGAGGACGTCCGGACAGGGAGTAGGGAGACCCAGTACTTC.

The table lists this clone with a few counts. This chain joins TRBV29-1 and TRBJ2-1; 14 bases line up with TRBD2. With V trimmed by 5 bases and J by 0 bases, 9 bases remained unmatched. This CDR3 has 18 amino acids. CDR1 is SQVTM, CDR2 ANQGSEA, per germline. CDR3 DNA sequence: TGCAGCGTTATTGGGACTAGCGGGGGCCCTAGCTCCTACAATGAGCAGTTCTTC. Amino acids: CSVIGTSGGPSSYNEQFF.

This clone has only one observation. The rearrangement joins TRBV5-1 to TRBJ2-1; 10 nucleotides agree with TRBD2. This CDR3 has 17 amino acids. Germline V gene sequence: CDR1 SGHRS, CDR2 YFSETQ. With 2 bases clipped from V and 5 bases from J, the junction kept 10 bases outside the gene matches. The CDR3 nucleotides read TGCGCCAGCAGCTTAGGTAGCGGGGGGCCTATGGACAATGAGCAGTTCTTC. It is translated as CASSLGSGGPMDNEQFF. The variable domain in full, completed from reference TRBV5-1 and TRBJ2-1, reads KAGVTQTPRYLIKTRGQQVTLSCSPISGHRSVSWYQQTPGQGLQFLFEYFSETQRNKGNFPGRFSGRQFSNSRSEMNVSTLELGDSALYLCASSLGSGGPMDNEQFFGPGTRLTVL.

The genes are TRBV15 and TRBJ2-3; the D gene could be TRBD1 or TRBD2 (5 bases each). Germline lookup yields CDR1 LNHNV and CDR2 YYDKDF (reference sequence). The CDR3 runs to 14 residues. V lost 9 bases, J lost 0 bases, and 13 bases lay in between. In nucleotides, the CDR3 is TGTGCCACTACAATGGGGGACAGCACAGATACGCAGTATTTT. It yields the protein CATTMGDSTDTQYF.

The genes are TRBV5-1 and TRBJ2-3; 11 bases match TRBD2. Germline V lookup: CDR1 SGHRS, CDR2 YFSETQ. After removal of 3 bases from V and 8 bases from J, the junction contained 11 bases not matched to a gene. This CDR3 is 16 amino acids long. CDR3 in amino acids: CASSSELAGGLRTQYF. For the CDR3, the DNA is TGCGCCAGCAGCTCCGAGCTAGCGGGGGGCCTGCGTACGCAGTATTTT.

As DNA, the CDR3 is TGTGCCTGGAGTGCCGCCCTAAATTCACCCCTCCACTTT. Protein: CAWSAALNSPLHF. The chain combines TRBV30 with TRBJ1-6, with D hard to call. The CDR3 totals 13 residues. Looked up from germline, CDR1 is GTSNPN and CDR2 is SVGIG (reference sequence). Trimming pared 1 base from V and 7 bases from J, leaving 8 bases between.

The CDR3 DNA reads TGCGCCAGCAGCTTGGGCGAGGGGGCAGATACGCAGTATTTT. As protein: CASSLGEGADTQYF. This chain joins TRBV5-1 and TRBJ2-3; possible D gene TRBD1, 6 bases. Trimming took 0 bases from V and 4 from J, leaving 9 bases between them. Germline V gene lookup returns CDR1 SGHRS and CDR2 YFSETQ. The CDR3 length is 14 residues.

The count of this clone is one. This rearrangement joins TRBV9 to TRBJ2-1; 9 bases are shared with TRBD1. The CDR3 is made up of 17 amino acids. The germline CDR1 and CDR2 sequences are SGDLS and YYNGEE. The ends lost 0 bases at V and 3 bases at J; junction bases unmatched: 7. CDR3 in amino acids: CASSVGDRVAGYNEQFF. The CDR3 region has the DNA TGTGCCAGCAGCGTAGGGGACAGGGTCGCGGGCTACAATGAGCAGTTCTTC.

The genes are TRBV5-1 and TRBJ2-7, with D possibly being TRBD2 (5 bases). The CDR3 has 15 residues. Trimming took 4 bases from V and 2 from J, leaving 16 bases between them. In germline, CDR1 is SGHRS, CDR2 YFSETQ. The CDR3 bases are TGCGCCAGCAGCCCCTATCCCGGGGAGACCTACGAGCAGTACTTC. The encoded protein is CASSPYPGETYEQYF.